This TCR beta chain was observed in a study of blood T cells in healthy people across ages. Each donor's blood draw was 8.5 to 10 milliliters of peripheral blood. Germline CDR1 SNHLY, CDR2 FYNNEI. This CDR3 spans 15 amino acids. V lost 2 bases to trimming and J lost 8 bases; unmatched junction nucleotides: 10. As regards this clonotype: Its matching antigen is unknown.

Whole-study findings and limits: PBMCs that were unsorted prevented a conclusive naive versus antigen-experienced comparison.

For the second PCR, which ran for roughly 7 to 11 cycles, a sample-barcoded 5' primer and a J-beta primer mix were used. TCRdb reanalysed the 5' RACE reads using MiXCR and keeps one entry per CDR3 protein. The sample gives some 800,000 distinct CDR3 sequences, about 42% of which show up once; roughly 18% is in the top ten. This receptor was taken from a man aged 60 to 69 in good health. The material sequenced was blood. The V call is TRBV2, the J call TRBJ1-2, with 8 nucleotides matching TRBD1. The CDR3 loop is CASSEFSGGADGYTF. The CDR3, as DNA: TGTGCCAGCAGTGAATTTTCAGGGGGCGCAGACGGCTACACCTTC.